Below are 19 T cell receptor beta chains sequenced from a single sample in a study of T cell changes during pregnancy in multiple sclerosis. TCRdb's copy holds only in-frame clones and misses some; the assay was immunoSEQ multiplex PCR. This sample has around 72,000 clones; around 92% occur once, and the top ten carry around 0.64%. Sequencing was performed on peripheral blood, taken in the third trimester of pregnancy. Receptors were obtained from a female donor in good health, enrolled as a control in a pregnancy study.

V gene TRBV10-3 combines with J gene TRBJ2-1, with TRBD2 identical over 9 bases. This CDR3 is 14 amino acids long. Germline loops: CDR1 ENHRY, CDR2 SYGVKD. The ends lost 11 bases at V and 6 bases at J; junction bases unmatched: 11. The CDR3 loop is CAADSGTSLNEQFF. The CDR3 nucleotides are TGTGCCGCGGACTCCGGGACTAGCCTCAATGAGCAGTTCTTC.

The chain joins TRBV27 to TRBJ1-5; 7 bases are shared with TRBD1. The germline CDR1 and CDR2 sequences are MNHEY and SMNVEV (reference sequence). This CDR3 is built from 15 residues. Trimming cost V 6 bases and J 7 bases; bases outside gene matches: 12. Written as DNA, the CDR3 is TGTGCCAGCAGCCTAGGGGCGGGGACAGACCAGCCCCAGCATTTT. This encodes CASSLGAGTDQPQHF.

The chain couples TRBV15 to TRBJ1-5; D gene unclear. V shed 8 bases and J shed 2 bases, with 10 bases lying between them. CDR1 and CDR2 from the germline V gene are LNHNV and YYDKDF (reference sequence). The length of the CDR3 is 13 residues. CDR3 nucleotide sequence: TGTGCCACCGAAGCGGGAGGCAATCAGCCCCAGCATTTT. This codes for CATEAGGNQPQHF.

This sequence joins TRBV7-2 and TRBJ1-4; D perhaps matches TRBD1 (5 bases). Between the trimmed V and J ends, which lost 2 bases and 4 bases, there was a span of 14 bases. The germline CDR1 and CDR2 sequences are SGHTA and FQGNSA. CDR3 size: 16 residues. The CDR3 sequence is CASSLKFDRINEKLFF. The CDR3 DNA sequence: TGTGCCAGCAGCTTAAAATTCGACAGAATTAATGAAAAACTGTTTTTT.

This clone was seen only once. The chain employs TRBV5-1 and TRBJ2-5, with 9 nucleotides matching TRBD1. This CDR3 comprises 14 residues. Per germline, CDR1 SGHRS and CDR2 YFSETQ. V trimming: 0 bases; J trimming: 3 bases; junction bases outside the gene matches: 0. CDR3 bases: TGCGCCAGCAGCTTGGGGGACAGGGAAGAGACCCAGTACTTC. Protein sequence: CASSLGDREETQYF.

The chain carries TRBV7-2 and TRBJ1-1, with 11 bases aligning to TRBD1. Germline V gives CDR1 SGHTA, CDR2 FQGNSA. J gave up 2 bases and V 3 bases, and 5 bases lay outside the gene matches. CDR3 length equals 16 residues. Here the CDR3 reads CASSFSGQGGNTEAFF. Here the CDR3 DNA reads TGTGCCAGCAGCTTTTCGGGACAGGGGGGCAACACTGAAGCTTTCTTT. Full variable domain (rest looked up from reference TRBV7-2 and TRBJ1-1): GAGVSQSPSNKVTEKGKDVELRCDPISGHTALYWYRQSLGQGLEFLIYFQGNSAPDKSGLPSDRFSAERTGGSVSTLTIQRTQQEDSAVYLCASSFSGQGGNTEAFFGQGTRLTVV.

The V gene is TRBV7-2, the J gene TRBJ1-3; TRBD1 matches at 7 bases. V was clipped by 4 bases and J by 0 bases; unmatched bases: 3. Germline V gene sequence: CDR1 SGHTA, CDR2 FQGNSA. This CDR3 has 15 amino acids. In nucleotides, the CDR3 is TGTGCCAGCAGCTCGGGACAGATCTCTGGAAACACCATATATTTT. Protein sequence: CASSSGQISGNTIYF.

The V and J genes are TRBV5-1 and TRBJ2-3; D is uncertain. The CDR3 sequence is 15 residues long. Germline values: CDR1 SGHRS, CDR2 YFSETQ. V dropped 0 bases and J dropped 2 bases, with 10 bases sitting between them. Here the CDR3 reads CASSLVRPSTDTQYF. The DNA of the CDR3 is TGCGCCAGCAGCTTGGTGAGGCCCTCCACAGATACGCAGTATTTT.

J is TRBJ1-4 and V is TRBV19; D is possibly TRBD1 (5 bases). Germline V gives CDR1 LNHDA, CDR2 SQIVND (reference sequence). This CDR3 has 15 amino acids. Trimming pared 7 bases from V and 7 bases from J, leaving 19 bases between. CDR3 sequence (DNA): TGTGCCAGTACCTTCACCGGGACGGGGGGTGAAAAACTGTTTTTT. As protein: CASTFTGTGGEKLFF.

The rearrangement links TRBV5-3 to TRBJ1-2; 8 bases are a match to TRBD1. Being an ORF, TRBV5-3 has a function that is uncertain. Losses at the gene ends were 3 bases for V and 4 bases for J; bases not matched to a gene: 11. This CDR3 comprises 16 residues. CDR3 nucleotide sequence: TGTGCCAGAAGCTGGAACCGGACAGGGCCGATCTATGGCTACACCTTC. Residues: CARSWNRTGPIYGYTF.

The CDR3 protein is CASSSLGWQETQYF. DNA for the CDR3: TGTGCCAGCAGCTCCCTGGGCTGGCAAGAGACCCAGTACTTC. The rearrangement uses TRBV11-2 and TRBJ2-5; D not certain. The CDR3 loop spans 14 amino acids. Germline CDR1 is SGHAT and CDR2 is FQNNGV. Trimming shortened V by 4 bases and J by 2 bases, and 11 bases separated the two germline ends.

The rearrangement uses TRBV5-1 and TRBJ2-5, with TRBD2 identical over 11 bases. The length of the CDR3 is 15 residues. The germline gives CDR1 SGHRS, CDR2 YFSETQ. V trimming: 4 bases; J trimming: 2 bases; junction bases outside the gene matches: 4. CDR3 in amino acids: CASSQGLAVQETQYF. The CDR3 DNA reads as TGCGCCAGCAGCCAGGGACTAGCGGTTCAAGAGACCCAGTACTTC.

The V gene is TRBV7-8, the J gene TRBJ2-7; TRBD1 matches 9 bases. The germline V gene encodes CDR1 SGHVS and CDR2 FQNEAQ. The junction had 19 bases not matched to a gene; V was cut back by 4 bases and J by 3 bases. This CDR3 is 19 amino acids long. This chain's CDR3 is CASSSGAGSRDRVHYEQYF. DNA for the CDR3: TGTGCCAGCAGCTCAGGGGCTGGGAGCCGGGACAGGGTACACTACGAGCAGTACTTC.

This clone was counted a single time. The J gene is TRBJ1-1, the V gene TRBV5-1; 8 nucleotides line up with TRBD1. This CDR3 is built from 15 residues. The V gene end was trimmed by 4 bases and the J gene end by 0 bases; junction bases not matched to a gene: 5. The germline gives CDR1 SGHRS, CDR2 YFSETQ. DNA of the CDR3: TGCGCCAGCAGCCCCGGACAGGGAATGAACACTGAAGCTTTCTTT. It is translated as CASSPGQGMNTEAFF.

The rearrangement joins TRBV6-5 to TRBJ2-3; the D gene is possibly TRBD1 (5 bases). The V end was cut by 5 bases, the J end by 2 bases, with 8 bases between. Germline V gene lookup returns CDR1 MNHEY and CDR2 SVGAGI. The CDR3 runs to 13 residues. The CDR3: CASSRGFTDTQYF. The CDR3 DNA reads TGTGCCAGCAGTAGGGGCTTCACAGATACGCAGTATTTT.

This chain links TRBV7-2 with TRBJ1-3, with unresolved D. The ends were cut back, 4 bases at V and 4 bases at J, with 17 bases in the middle. Germline lookup yields CDR1 SGHTA and CDR2 FQGNSA. The CDR3 spans 16 residues. CDR3 protein: CASSSGAVGLGNTIYF. The DNA of the CDR3 is TGTGCCAGCAGCTCGGGTGCAGTCGGTTTAGGAAACACCATATATTTT.

The chain employs TRBV11-2 and TRBJ1-4; 11 bases are a match to TRBD1. Germline V gene data show CDR1 as SGHAT and CDR2 as FQNNGV. The CDR3 extends over 16 amino acids. V shed 5 bases and J 2 bases; nucleotides not matched to a gene: 4. The CDR3 DNA is TGTGCCAGCAGCCGGACAGGGGGCGGTACTAATGAAAAACTGTTTTTT. Its translation is CASSRTGGGTNEKLFF.

The chain links TRBV27 to TRBJ2-1, with D tentatively TRBD1 (6 bases). This CDR3 is 16 amino acids long. V gave up 2 bases and J gave up 5 bases, with 16 bases separating them. Per germline, CDR1 MNHEY and CDR2 SMNVEV (reference sequence). In DNA, the CDR3 is TGTGCCAGCAGTTTACTCCCTGGACAGAACCACAATGAGCAGTTCTTC. Protein product: CASSLLPGQNHNEQFF.

The CDR3 DNA is TGTGCCAGCAGTGAGGGGGGGGGCCGAGTAGAGGGCTACACCTTC. It translates to CASSEGGGRVEGYTF. V is TRBV6-4 and J is TRBJ1-2; the D gene is possibly TRBD1 (6 bases). V gave up 3 bases and J gave up 8 bases, with 19 bases separating them. The CDR3 sequence is 15 residues long. Per germline, CDR1 MRHNA and CDR2 SNTAGT.